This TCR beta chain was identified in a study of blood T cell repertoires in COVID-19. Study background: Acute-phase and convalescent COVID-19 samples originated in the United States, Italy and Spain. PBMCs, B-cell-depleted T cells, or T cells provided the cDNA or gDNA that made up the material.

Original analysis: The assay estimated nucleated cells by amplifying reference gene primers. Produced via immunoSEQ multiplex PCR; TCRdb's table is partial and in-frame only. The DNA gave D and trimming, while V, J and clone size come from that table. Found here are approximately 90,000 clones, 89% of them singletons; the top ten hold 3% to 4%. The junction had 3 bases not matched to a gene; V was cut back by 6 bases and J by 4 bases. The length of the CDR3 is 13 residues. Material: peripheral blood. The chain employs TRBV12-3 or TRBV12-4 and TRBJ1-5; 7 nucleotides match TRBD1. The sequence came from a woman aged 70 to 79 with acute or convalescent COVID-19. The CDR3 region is CASRLTGNQPQHF. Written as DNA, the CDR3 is TGTGCCAGCAGGCTGACAGGGAATCAGCCCCAGCATTTT.